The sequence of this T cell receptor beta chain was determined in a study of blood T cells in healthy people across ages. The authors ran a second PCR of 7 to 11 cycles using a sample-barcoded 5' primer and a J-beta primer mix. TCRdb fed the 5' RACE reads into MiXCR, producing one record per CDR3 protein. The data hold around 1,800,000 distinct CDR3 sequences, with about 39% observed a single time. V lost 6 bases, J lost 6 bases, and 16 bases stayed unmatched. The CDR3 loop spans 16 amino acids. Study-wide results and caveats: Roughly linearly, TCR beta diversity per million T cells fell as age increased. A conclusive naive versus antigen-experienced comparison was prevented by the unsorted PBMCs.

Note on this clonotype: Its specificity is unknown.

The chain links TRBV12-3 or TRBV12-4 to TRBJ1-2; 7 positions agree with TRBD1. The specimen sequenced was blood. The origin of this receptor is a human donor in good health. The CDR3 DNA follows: TGTGCCAGCAGCAGTACAGGGGCCGGGTGGTCGGATGGCTACACCTTC. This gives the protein CASSSTGAGWSDGYTF.